The present T cell receptor (beta chain) was sequenced within a study of tumor-infiltrating lymphocytes in oesophageal squamous cell carcinoma. The count of this clonotype is one. CDR3 length: 14 amino acids. Germline V gene data show CDR1 as SGHTA and CDR2 as FQGNSA. TCRdb reprocessed the PCR reads via MiXCR and lists one record per CDR3 protein. The sample includes 16,000 or so distinct CDR3 sequences, less than 55% of them seen just once. Sequences were obtained from blood. The J gene is TRBJ2-1, the V gene TRBV7-2; a weak D match, TRBD2 (6 bases). The DNA matches TRBJ2-5 better at its end, which makes the J call doubtful. The source of this sequence is a female donor with esophageal squamous cell carcinoma. The CDR3 reads CASTEVGRLETQYF. DNA of the CDR3: TGTGCCAGCACCGAGGTGGGGAGGTTGGAGACCCAGTACTTC.